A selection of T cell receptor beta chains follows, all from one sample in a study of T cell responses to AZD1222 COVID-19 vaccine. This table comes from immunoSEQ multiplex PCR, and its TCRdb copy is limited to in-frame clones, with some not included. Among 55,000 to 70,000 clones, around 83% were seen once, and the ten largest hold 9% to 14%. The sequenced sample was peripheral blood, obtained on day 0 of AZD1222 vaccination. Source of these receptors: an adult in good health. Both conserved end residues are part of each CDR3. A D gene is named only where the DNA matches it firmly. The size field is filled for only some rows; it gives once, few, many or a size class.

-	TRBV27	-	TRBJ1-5	CASSFRQWDYQPQHF	TGTGCCAGCAGTTTCCGACAGTGGGACTATCAGCCCCAGCATTTT
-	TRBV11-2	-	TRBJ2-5	CASSQGGRWETQYF	TGTGCCAGCAGCCAAGGGGGGAGGTGGGAGACCCAGTACTTC
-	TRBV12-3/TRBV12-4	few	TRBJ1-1	CASSSYTEAFF	TGTGCCAGCAGTTCGTACACTGAAGCTTTCTTT
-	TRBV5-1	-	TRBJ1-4	CASSLVGVGSNEKLFF	TGCGCCAGCAGCTTGGTAGGCGTAGGGTCTAATGAAAAACTGTTTTTT
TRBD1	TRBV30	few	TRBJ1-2	CARYAGGVPGYGYTF	TGTGCCCGGTATGCAGGGGGCGTTCCGGGCTATGGCTACACCTTC
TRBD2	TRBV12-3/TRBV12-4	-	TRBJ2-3	CASSPGGTDTQYF	TGTGCCAGCAGCCCCGGGGGGACAGATACGCAGTATTTT
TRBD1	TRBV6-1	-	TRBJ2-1	CASSERDRVNRQFF	TGTGCCAGCAGTGAACGCGACAGGGTAAATCGGCAGTTCTTC
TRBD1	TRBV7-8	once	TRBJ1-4	CASSLATGGEKLFF	TGTGCCAGCAGCTTAGCGACAGGGGGGGAAAAACTGTTTTTT
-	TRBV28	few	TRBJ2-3	CASSLSSDTQYF	TGTGCCAGCAGTTTATCATCTGATACGCAGTATTTT
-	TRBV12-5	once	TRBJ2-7	CASGLPPPSGAKYF	TGTGCTAGTGGTTTGCCCCCACCATCTGGGGCCAAGTACTTC
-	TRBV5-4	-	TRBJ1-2	CASSLGGNGYTF	TGTGCCAGCAGCTTGGGTGGTAATGGCTACACCTTC
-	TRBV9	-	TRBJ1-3	CASSVDQAGNTIYF	TGTGCCAGCAGCGTAGATCAGGCTGGAAACACCATATATTTT
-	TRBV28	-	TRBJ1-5	CASSLWGSNQPQHF	TGTGCCAGCAGTTTATGGGGATCTAATCAGCCCCAGCATTTT
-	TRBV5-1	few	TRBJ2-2	CASMGGLSTGELFF	TGCGCCAGCATGGGGGGGCTGAGCACCGGGGAGCTGTTTTTT
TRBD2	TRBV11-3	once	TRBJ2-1	CASSFTLAGATQFGEQFF	TGTGCCAGCAGCTTTACGCTAGCGGGGGCTACTCAATTTGGCGAGCAGTTCTTC
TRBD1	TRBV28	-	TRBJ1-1	CASSFLTFVGDSDQTEAFF	TGTGCCAGCAGTTTCTTGACGTTCGTTGGGGACAGTGATCAGACTGAAGCTTTCTTT
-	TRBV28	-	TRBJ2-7	CAVDGGARKGSYEQYF	TGTGCCGTCGATGGCGGGGCCCGAAAGGGTTCCTACGAGCAGTACTTC
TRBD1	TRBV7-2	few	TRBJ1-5	CASSLRQGDQPQHF	TGTGCCAGCAGCTTGCGACAGGGCGATCAGCCCCAGCATTTT
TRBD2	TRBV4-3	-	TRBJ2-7	CASSQDVASGGTMRFSYEQYF	TGCGCCAGCAGCCAAGATGTGGCTAGCGGGGGGACCATGCGCTTTTCCTACGAGCAGTACTTC
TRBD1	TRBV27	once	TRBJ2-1	CASRMGQGHYNEQFF	TGTGCCAGCAGGATGGGACAGGGGCATTACAATGAGCAGTTCTTC
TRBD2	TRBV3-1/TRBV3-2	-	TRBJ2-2	CASSRLTSGGPSGELFF	TGTGCCAGCAGCCGCCTGACTAGCGGGGGGCCGTCCGGGGAGCTGTTTTTT
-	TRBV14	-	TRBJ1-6	CASSQETENSPLHF	TGTGCCAGCAGCCAAGAGACAGAGAATTCACCCCTCCACTTT